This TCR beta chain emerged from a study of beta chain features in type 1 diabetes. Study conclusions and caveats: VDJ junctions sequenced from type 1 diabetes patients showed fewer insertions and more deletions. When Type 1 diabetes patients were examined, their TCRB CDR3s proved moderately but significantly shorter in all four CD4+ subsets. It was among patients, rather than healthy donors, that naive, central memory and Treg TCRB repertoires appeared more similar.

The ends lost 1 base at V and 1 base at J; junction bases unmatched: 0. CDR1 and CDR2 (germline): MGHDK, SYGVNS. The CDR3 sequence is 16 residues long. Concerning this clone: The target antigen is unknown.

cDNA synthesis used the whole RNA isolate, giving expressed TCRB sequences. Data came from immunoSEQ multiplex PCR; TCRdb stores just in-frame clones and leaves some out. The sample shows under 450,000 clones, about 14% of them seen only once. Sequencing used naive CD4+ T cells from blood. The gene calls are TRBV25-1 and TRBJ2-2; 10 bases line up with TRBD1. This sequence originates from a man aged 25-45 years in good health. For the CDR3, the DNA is TGTGCCAGCAGTGAATGGGACAGGGGGAACACCGGGGAGCTGTTTTTT. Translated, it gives CASSEWDRGNTGELFF. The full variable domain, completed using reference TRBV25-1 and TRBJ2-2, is EADIYQTPRYLVIGTGKKITLECSQTMGHDKMYWYQQDPGMELHLIHYSYGVNSTEKGDLSSESTVSRIRTEHFPLTLESARPSHTSQYLCASSEWDRGNTGELFFGEGSRLTVL.